Below, 31 T cell receptor beta chains from the same sample are listed, as sequenced in a study of CD8+ T cells in alopecia areata. RNA was isolated and reverse transcribed to cDNA, the sequencing template. Sequenced by immunoSEQ multiplex PCR; TCRdb stores in-frame clones only, minus some. In the table there are under 4,000 clones, roughly 84% of which are singletons. The treatment denotes: oral pan-JAK inhibitor, 5-10 mg twice daily. Alopecia areata patients gave lesional scalp punch biopsies and peripheral blood samples. Sample: skin, taken at week 24, from a patient treated with tofacitinib. These receptors were obtained from a human donor with alopecia areata.

The V gene is TRBV18, the J gene TRBJ1-2; D may be TRBD1 (5 bases). The ends were cut back, 4 bases at V and 0 bases at J, with 6 bases in the middle. The CDR3 loop spans 13 amino acids. The V gene's germline CDR1 is KGHSH and CDR2 LQKENI. The chain's CDR3 is CASSRDANYGYTF. The DNA of the CDR3 is TGTGCCAGCTCACGGGACGCTAACTATGGCTACACCTTC.

The V call is TRBV4-1, the J call TRBJ1-4; no firm D call. The CDR3 has 17 residues. The V end was cut by 0 bases, the J end by 7 bases, with 18 bases between. In germline, CDR1 is MGHRA, CDR2 YSYEKL. The CDR3 nucleotides are TGCGCCAGCAGCCAAGAGCAGCGGGCGGCAGAACTTGAAAAACTGTTTTTT. Translating gives CASSQEQRAAELEKLFF.

The chain uses TRBV9 and TRBJ1-5, with D uncertain. With 1 base removed from V and 1 base from J, the gap between germline ends came to 9 bases. The CDR3 totals 15 residues. Germline values: CDR1 SGDLS, CDR2 YYNGEE. CDR3 bases: TGTGCCAGCAGCGTAACTGGGCTAAGCAATCAGCCCCAGCATTTT. It is translated as CASSVTGLSNQPQHF. Full variable domain (missing parts from reference TRBV9 and TRBJ1-5): DSGVTQTPKHLITATGQRVTLRCSPRSGDLSVYWYQQSLDQGLQFLIQYYNGEERAKGNILERFSAQQFPDLHSELNLSSLELGDSALYFCASSVTGLSNQPQHFGDGTRLSIL.

The chain employs TRBV5-1 and TRBJ1-6; D possibly corresponds to TRBD1 (5 bases). Germline V CDR1 and CDR2: SGHRS, YFSETQ. The ends were cut back, 6 bases at V and 7 bases at J, with 17 bases in the middle. The CDR3 runs to 15 residues. The DNA of the CDR3 is TGCGCCAGCAAGCTTTCCGGGGGGATGAATTCACCCCTCCACTTT. Its protein is CASKLSGGMNSPLHF.

The chain employs TRBV7-9 and TRBJ2-1; 7 nucleotides align to TRBD2. Germline V CDR1 and CDR2: SEHNR, FQNEAQ (reference sequence). After removal of 4 bases from V and 3 bases from J, the junction contained 6 bases not matched to a gene. The CDR3 runs to 15 residues. For the CDR3, the DNA is TGTGCCAGCAGCTCAGGACTAGAAATCTACAATGAGCAGTTCTTC. Translating gives CASSSGLEIYNEQFF.

This chain uses TRBV5-1 with TRBJ1-5; no reliable D call. This CDR3 has 15 amino acids. V lost 0 bases, J lost 0 bases, and 7 bases lay in between. The germline gives CDR1 SGHRS, CDR2 YFSETQ. The CDR3 region has the DNA TGCGCCAGCAGCTTGGACGGCAATAGCAATCAGCCCCAGCATTTT. Its protein product is CASSLDGNSNQPQHF.

The V and J genes are TRBV9 and TRBJ2-3; 10 positions agree with TRBD2. Germline V gene data show CDR1 as SGDLS and CDR2 as YYNGEE. The CDR3 extends over 13 amino acids. Trimming cost V 2 bases and J 9 bases; bases outside gene matches: 3. The CDR3 is CASSVRTSGTQYF. DNA of the CDR3: TGTGCCAGCAGCGTGAGGACTAGCGGAACGCAGTATTTT.

The V call is TRBV11-3, the J call TRBJ2-7, with no clear D. The germline V gene has CDR1 SGHNT and CDR2 YENEEA. The V end was cut by 5 bases, the J end by 1 base, with 12 bases between. CDR3 size: 14 residues. CDR3 residues: CASSPTTVSYEQYF. Written as DNA, the CDR3 is TGTGCCAGCAGCCCCACAACAGTATCCTACGAGCAGTACTTC.

The chain recombines TRBV19 with TRBJ1-5; TRBD1 might be the D (6 bases). CDR1 is LNHDA, CDR2 SQIVND, per germline (reference sequence). The CDR3 consists of 16 residues. V was cut by 5 bases and J by 5 bases, with 19 bases left in between. The CDR3 loop is CASSPDRDIVDQPQHF. CDR3 nucleotide sequence: TGTGCCAGTAGTCCAGACCGGGACATTGTCGATCAGCCCCAGCATTTT.

This rearrangement joins TRBV7-8 to TRBJ2-2, with D unresolved. Germline CDR1 SGHVS, CDR2 FQNEAQ. V gave up 0 bases and J gave up 0 bases, with 8 bases separating them. CDR3 length: 16 amino acids. CDR3 nucleotides: TGTGCCAGCAGCTTAGCTAGGTTCGCGAACACCGGGGAGCTGTTTTTT. Its protein is CASSLARFANTGELFF.

V is TRBV29-1 and J is TRBJ1-2, with 11 positions matching TRBD1. This CDR3 has 13 amino acids. Germline-derived CDR1 and CDR2 are SQVTM and ANQGSEA. With V trimmed by 2 bases and J by 7 bases, 3 bases remained unmatched. The chain's CDR3 is CSVERDRGFGYTF. The CDR3 DNA sequence: TGCAGCGTTGAACGGGACAGGGGGTTTGGCTACACCTTC.

This sequence joins TRBV6-1 and TRBJ1-1; 11 bases match TRBD1. This CDR3 comprises 14 residues. CDR1 and CDR2 (germline): MNHNS, SASEGT. V lost 6 bases, J lost 3 bases, and 3 bases stayed unmatched. The CDR3 region is CASSRDRGDTEAFF. CDR3 nucleotide sequence: TGTGCCAGCAGCCGGGACAGGGGGGACACTGAAGCTTTCTTT.

This clone occurred a few times. The V call is TRBV19, the J call TRBJ1-5; perhaps TRBD1 as D (5 bases). The CDR3 covers 13 residues. The V and J ends lost 7 bases and 2 bases respectively, with 9 bases between them. The germline CDR1 and CDR2 sequences are LNHDA and SQIVND (reference sequence). CDR3 bases: TGTGCCAGTACCAGGGTTGGCAATCAGCCCCAGCATTTT. This encodes CASTRVGNQPQHF.

The J gene is TRBJ2-7, the V gene TRBV4-3, with D perhaps matching TRBD2 (5 bases). Germline-derived CDR1 and CDR2 are LGHNA and YSLEER. With 4 bases removed from V and 3 bases from J, the gap between germline ends came to 16 bases. The CDR3 covers 15 residues. The CDR3 loop reads CASSPTPEDLYEQYF. The CDR3, as DNA: TGCGCCAGCAGCCCCACCCCGGAGGACCTCTACGAGCAGTACTTC.

This clone came up a few times. This chain uses TRBV7-2 with TRBJ2-3; 9 bases are shared with TRBD1. V trimming: 5 bases; J trimming: 0 bases; junction bases outside the gene matches: 3. Germline V CDR1 and CDR2: SGHTA, FQGNSA. CDR3 size: 15 residues. This chain's CDR3 is CASSRGQGSTDTQYF. The DNA for the CDR3 is TGTGCCAGCAGCAGGGGACAGGGTAGCACAGATACGCAGTATTTT.

This clone came up once. This chain joins TRBV18 and TRBJ2-7; 8 bases are shared with TRBD2. The V and J ends lost 4 bases and 3 bases, in that order; junction bases with no gene match: 2. CDR3 size: 13 residues. Germline loops: CDR1 KGHSH, CDR2 LQKENI. As DNA, the CDR3 is TGTGCCAGCTCACTAGCGGGGCACTACGAGCAGTACTTC. The encoded protein is CASSLAGHYEQYF.

The chain uses TRBV6-5 and TRBJ2-3; D is ambiguous. The ends were cut back, 5 bases at V and 11 bases at J, with 17 bases in the middle. The length of the CDR3 is 13 residues. CDR1 and CDR2 (germline): MNHEY, SVGAGI. The CDR3 DNA reads as TGTGCCAGCAGTCGCGCTTGGAAGTCGGAGCAGTATTTT. Translated, it gives CASSRAWKSEQYF.

J is TRBJ2-7 and V is TRBV7-8; D possibly matches TRBD1 or TRBD2 (5 bases each). Germline V CDR1 and CDR2: SGHVS, FQNEAQ. V dropped 2 bases and J dropped 0 bases, with 17 bases sitting between them. This CDR3 spans 17 amino acids. The CDR3 loop reads CASSLSRGVMSSYEQYF. Here the CDR3 DNA reads TGTGCCAGCAGCTTAAGCCGAGGGGTAATGAGCTCCTACGAGCAGTACTTC.

The rearrangement joins TRBV21-1 to TRBJ2-3. TRBV21-1 is a pseudogene. The CDR3 covers 15 residues. The CDR3 DNA is TGTGCCAGCATCTCAGGGAGGGGGCTCAGGGATACGCAGTATTTT. Protein: CASISGRGLRDTQYF.

In this sample, this clone turned up once. The junction does not match germline at one end; this may be a read error. This CDR3 is also generated by other DNA sequences in the sample. This chain joins TRBV4-1 and TRBJ2-7, with D perhaps assigned TRBD1 or TRBD2 (5 bases each). The CDR3 is made up of 15 amino acids. Germline CDR1 is MGHRA and CDR2 is YSYEKL. CDR3 sequence reads: CASSQKGAGPDEQYF. CDR3 DNA sequence: TGTGCCAGCAGCCAGAAAGGGGCGGGTCCAGACGAGCAGTACTTC.

The sample holds a few counts of this clone. The chain is built from TRBV27 and TRBJ1-5; D perhaps matches TRBD1 (6 bases). The ends were cut back, 8 bases at V and 3 bases at J, with 11 bases in the middle. This CDR3 region has 13 residues. From germline, CDR1 is MNHEY and CDR2 SMNVEV (reference sequence). The CDR3 region has the DNA TGTGCCAGCTCAGACAGGTTCAATCAGCCCCAGCATTTT. Residues: CASSDRFNQPQHF.

The rearrangement links TRBV6-5 to TRBJ2-5; D perhaps matches TRBD2 (8 bases). The CDR3 extends over 15 amino acids. CDR1 and CDR2 (germline): MNHEY, SVGAGI. Trimming pared 4 bases from V and 4 bases from J, leaving 16 bases between. CDR3 nucleotides: TGTGCCAGCAGTTTTAGCGGGGACAGATTAGAGACCCAGTACTTC. This encodes CASSFSGDRLETQYF.

The V call is TRBV29-1, the J call TRBJ2-7; unclear D gene. Germline CDR1 and CDR2: SQVTM and ANQGSEA. The germline V and J ends were trimmed by 8 bases and 5 bases, with 16 bases remaining between them. This CDR3 spans 12 amino acids. The CDR3 protein is CSPILRRDEQYF. DNA of the CDR3: TGCAGCCCCATCCTGCGGCGTGACGAGCAGTACTTC.

The chain recombines TRBV5-8 with TRBJ2-6; possibly TRBD2 for D (5 bases). V was shortened by 4 bases and J by 0 bases, with 11 bases between the two germline ends. The germline V gene encodes CDR1 SGHTS and CDR2 YDEGEE. The CDR3 runs 16 residues. The CDR3 coding sequence is TGTGCCAGCAGCCGCGGACTTACCTCTGGGGCCAACGTCCTGACTTTC. Its protein is CASSRGLTSGANVLTF.

This chain joins TRBV7-9 and TRBJ2-7; perhaps TRBD1 as D (6 bases). V lost 1 base and J 0 bases, leaving 10 bases between the germline ends. The CDR3 is made up of 15 amino acids. CDR1 and CDR2 (germline): SEHNR, FQNEAQ (reference sequence). CDR3 coding DNA: TGTGCCAGCAGCTTAGGTGGGACACGCTCCTACGAGCAGTACTTC. Amino acid sequence: CASSLGGTRSYEQYF.

The chain links TRBV6-1 to TRBJ1-5; D gene unclear. Trimming shortened V by 6 bases and J by 4 bases, and 16 bases separated the two germline ends. Germline CDR1 reads MNHNS; CDR2 reads SASEGT. This CDR3 has 15 residues. DNA of the CDR3: TGTGCCAGCAGAGTCAACGGGAGGGAAAATCAGCCCCAGCATTTT. Translation gives CASRVNGRENQPQHF.

V gene TRBV30 combines with J gene TRBJ2-5; D unresolved. The CDR3 is made up of 13 amino acids. Germline V gives CDR1 GTSNPN, CDR2 SVGIG (reference sequence). Deletions cut 0 bases from V and 1 base from J, with 6 bases between. The CDR3 sequence: CAWSVGFQETQYF. CDR3 bases: TGTGCCTGGAGTGTAGGTTTCCAAGAGACCCAGTACTTC.

The rearrangement uses TRBV10-3 and TRBJ1-1, with 8 bases fitting TRBD1. The V gene end was trimmed by 4 bases and the J gene end by 4 bases; junction bases not matched to a gene: 2. This CDR3 has 13 amino acids. Germline lookup yields CDR1 ENHRY and CDR2 SYGVKD. The CDR3 coding sequence is TGTGCCATCAGTGGAGGGACAGGCACTGAAGCTTTCTTT. It translates to CAISGGTGTEAFF.

The rearrangement links TRBV7-2 to TRBJ1-6, with TRBD1 as a possible D gene (5 bases). The germline V gene has CDR1 SGHTA and CDR2 FQGNSA. V lost 1 base and J lost 3, with 7 bases in between. This CDR3 spans 15 amino acids. This chain's CDR3 is CASSLGTLYNSPLHF. In DNA, the CDR3 is TGTGCCAGCAGCTTAGGGACACTCTATAATTCACCCCTCCACTTT.

This clone was seen a few times. This rearrangement joins TRBV19 to TRBJ2-2; 10 positions agree with TRBD1. Looked up from germline, CDR1 is LNHDA and CDR2 is SQIVND (reference sequence). V shed 6 bases, J shed 5 bases, and the junction held 3 bases outside the gene matches. This CDR3 spans 14 amino acids. CDR3 in amino acids: CASRGQGYTGELFF. CDR3 DNA sequence: TGTGCCAGTAGGGGACAGGGGTATACCGGGGAGCTGTTTTTT.

The genes are TRBV2 and TRBJ1-1, with D possibly being TRBD1 (6 bases). CDR1 and CDR2 (germline): SNHLY, FYNNEI. The CDR3 contains 14 residues. Trimming cost V 5 bases and J 4 bases, with 14 bases left between them. The CDR3: CASSPDSRLTEAFF. CDR3 bases: TGTGCCAGCAGTCCGGACAGTCGGCTCACTGAAGCTTTCTTT. Based on the CDR3 plus reference TRBV2 and TRBJ1-1, the full variable domain is EPEVTQTPSHQVTQMGQEVILRCVPISNHLYFYWYRQILGQKVEFLVSFYNNEISEKSEIFDDQFSVERPDGSNFTLKIRSTKLEDSAMYFCASSPDSRLTEAFFGQGTRLTVV.